The 21 T cell receptor beta chains listed next were all sequenced from one sample in a study of cytomegalovirus exposure and HLA in healthy donors. The PCR ran on 60 Vbeta and 13 Jbeta primers. TCRdb's copy holds only in-frame clones and misses some; the assay was immunoSEQ multiplex PCR. The ten top clones account for under 2%, within a sample of about 34,000 clones. The specimen was PBMCs. These receptors came from a woman aged 40-49 years in good health and CMV-seropositive.

The rearrangement joins TRBV27 to TRBJ2-1; 11 bases map to TRBD2. The CDR3 is 16 residues long. The junction had 12 bases not matched to a gene; V was cut back by 6 bases and J by 8 bases. The germline V gene encodes CDR1 MNHEY and CDR2 SMNVEV (reference sequence). This CDR3 reads CASSRRTSGGVDEQFF. The CDR3 nucleotides are TGTGCCAGCAGCCGCCGAACTAGCGGGGGAGTGGATGAGCAGTTCTTC.

As regards this clone: The junction differs from germline at one of its ends, possibly a read error. The CDR3 nucleotides read TGTGCCAGCACCTTACAGTGGGACAGGGGGGCCTACGAGCAGTACTTC. As protein: CASTLQWDRGAYEQYF. V gene TRBV7-2 combines with J gene TRBJ2-7; TRBD1 matches 11 bases. The CDR3 has 16 residues. Germline values: CDR1 SGHTA, CDR2 FQGNSA.

CDR3 in DNA: TGTGCCAGCAGTACCTCCAGCGGGAGGCTTTACGAGCAGTACTTC. Protein sequence: CASSTSSGRLYEQYF. J is TRBJ2-7 and V is TRBV28; 9 bases line up with TRBD2. V gave up 5 bases and J gave up 4 bases; unmatched junction bases: 9. CDR1 and CDR2 from the germline V gene are MDHEN and SYDVKM. This CDR3 spans 15 amino acids.

The rearrangement links TRBV5-4 to TRBJ2-2, with TRBD1 matching 9 bases. There are 15 residues in the CDR3. After removal of 4 bases from V and 1 base from J, the junction contained 2 bases not matched to a gene. The V gene's germline CDR1 is SGHNT and CDR2 YYREEE (reference sequence). The CDR3 nucleotides are TGTGCCAGCAGCCCGGGACAGGGGAACACCGGGGAGCTGTTTTTT. Translating gives CASSPGQGNTGELFF.

The rearrangement links TRBV7-8 to TRBJ2-5; tentatively, D is TRBD1 (6 bases). The CDR3 sequence is 16 residues long. Deletions cut 5 bases from V and 2 bases from J, with 18 bases between. Germline assignment: CDR1 SGHVS and CDR2 FQNEAQ. The CDR3 bases are TGTGCCAGCAGCCGAATCCTTAGACAGGTTCAAGAGACCCAGTACTTC. It codes for CASSRILRQVQETQYF. Full variable domain (remainder filled in from reference TRBV7-8 and TRBJ2-5): GAGVSQSPRYKVAKRGQDVALRCDPISGHVSLFWYQQALGQGPEFLTYFQNEAQLDKSGLPSDRFFAERPEGSVSTLKIQRTQQEDSAVYLCASSRILRQVQETQYFGPGTRLLVL.

V usage is TRBV6-5 and J usage is TRBJ1-2; TRBD1 agrees at 11 bases. This CDR3 spans 15 amino acids. The V segment lost 11 bases and the J segment 4 bases; nucleotides outside the gene matches: 12. Germline CDR1 and CDR2: MNHEY and SVGAGI. The CDR3 coding sequence is TGTGCCGCGACCGGGACAGGGGGGGAAGGCTATGGCTACACCTTC. As protein: CAATGTGGEGYGYTF.

The rearrangement joins TRBV7-2 to TRBJ1-4, with D uncertain. Deletions cut 3 bases from V and 4 bases from J, with 6 bases between. The CDR3 is 13 amino acids. Germline values: CDR1 SGHTA, CDR2 FQGNSA. The CDR3 protein is CASSFGVNEKLFF. Here the CDR3 DNA reads TGTGCCAGCAGCTTCGGGGTTAATGAAAAACTGTTTTTT.

The rearrangement uses TRBV28 and TRBJ1-1; D is ambiguous. The CDR3 is made up of 11 amino acids. Germline values: CDR1 MDHEN, CDR2 SYDVKM. Trimming removed 3 bases from V and 6 bases from J, with 5 bases in between. Here the CDR3 reads CASSLSAEAFF. CDR3 nucleotide sequence: TGTGCCAGCAGTTTGTCAGCTGAAGCTTTCTTT. Looking up the rest from reference TRBV28 and TRBJ1-1 gives the full variable domain: DVKVTQSSRYLVKRTGEKVFLECVQDMDHENMFWYRQDPGLGLRLIYFSYDVKMKEKGDIPEGYSVSREKKERFSLILESASTNQTSMYLCASSLSAEAFFGQGTRLTVV.

Comment on this clone: The junction does not match germline at one end; this may be a read error. The V call is TRBV7-7, the J call TRBJ1-1; TRBD1 agrees at 7 bases. Germline CDR1 and CDR2: SSHAT and FNYEAQ (reference sequence). The CDR3 extends over 13 amino acids. The CDR3, as DNA: TGTGCTAGCAGCTTACGACAGGGAGCTGAAGCTTTCTTT. Protein product: CASSLRQGAEAFF.

The chain links TRBV11-2 to TRBJ2-3; no reliable D call. Trimming took 0 bases from V and 7 from J, leaving 14 bases between them. The CDR3 loop spans 15 amino acids. Germline loops: CDR1 SGHAT, CDR2 FQNNGV. CDR3 sequence: CASSLDSPGPHTQYF. DNA for the CDR3: TGTGCCAGCAGCTTAGATTCTCCAGGCCCGCATACGCAGTATTTT.

The chain recombines TRBV6-6 with TRBJ1-6; D is undetermined. The CDR3 runs to 14 residues. Trimming shortened V by 2 bases and J by 9 bases, and 11 bases separated the two germline ends. Per germline, CDR1 MNHNY and CDR2 SVGAGI (reference sequence). The chain's CDR3 is CASSYGERSSPLHF. In DNA form, the CDR3 reads TGTGCCAGCAGTTACGGGGAGAGGAGTTCACCCCTCCACTTT.

The chain is built from TRBV2 and TRBJ2-4; 13 bases fit TRBD2. The CDR3 totals 15 residues. V was clipped by 8 bases and J by 6 bases; unmatched bases: 7. The germline CDR1 and CDR2 sequences are SNHLY and FYNNEI. Here the CDR3 reads CASGGLAGVGNIQYF. The CDR3, as DNA: TGTGCCAGCGGAGGACTAGCGGGAGTGGGAAACATTCAGTACTTC.

The chain joins TRBV9 to TRBJ2-3, with D possibly TRBD1 on 5 matching bases. The V end was cut by 0 bases, the J end by 5 bases, with 10 bases between. Germline loops: CDR1 SGDLS, CDR2 YYNGEE. This CDR3 comprises 14 residues. CDR3 amino acids: CASSVETTEDTQYF. The CDR3 region has the DNA TGTGCCAGCAGCGTAGAAACGACAGAAGATACGCAGTATTTT.

The chain recombines TRBV7-8 with TRBJ1-6; a possible D gene is TRBD1 (5 bases). This CDR3 contains 16 residues. Germline CDR1 is SGHVS and CDR2 is FQNEAQ. The germline V and J ends were trimmed by 4 bases and 9 bases, with 19 bases remaining between them. CDR3 protein: CASSSRLGREGSPLHF. In nucleotides, the CDR3 is TGTGCCAGCAGCTCTAGACTTGGCAGGGAAGGTTCACCCCTCCACTTT.

CDR3 in DNA: TGTGCCAGCAGTTTATGGAGGGAAAAGATCTACGAGCAGTACTTC. It codes for CASSLWREKIYEQYF. J is TRBJ2-7 and V is TRBV28; possible D gene TRBD2, 5 bases. Germline assignment: CDR1 MDHEN and CDR2 SYDVKM. The germline V and J ends were trimmed by 0 bases and 3 bases, with 12 bases remaining between them. This CDR3 comprises 15 residues.

The rearrangement joins TRBV7-8 to TRBJ2-5; 8 bases fit TRBD2. The CDR3 sequence is 17 residues long. Trimming cost V 1 base and J 2 bases; bases outside gene matches: 9. The germline CDR1 and CDR2 sequences are SGHVS and FQNEAQ. This CDR3 reads CASSLGFSGDDQETQYF. The CDR3 bases are TGTGCCAGCAGCTTAGGTTTTAGCGGGGACGATCAAGAGACCCAGTACTTC.

The rearrangement links TRBV6-5 to TRBJ2-7; D perhaps matches TRBD2 (5 bases). Deletions cut 2 bases from V and 2 bases from J, with 7 bases between. The CDR3 extends over 13 amino acids. Germline V gene sequence: CDR1 MNHEY, CDR2 SVGAGI. CDR3 in DNA: TGTGCCAGCAGTTACCACGGGACCTACGAGCAGTACTTC. Amino acids: CASSYHGTYEQYF.

The V gene is TRBV19, the J gene TRBJ1-1, with 10 bases aligning to TRBD1. Germline CDR1 reads LNHDA; CDR2 reads SQIVND (reference sequence). CDR3 size: 13 residues. Germline trimming cut 6 bases from V and 9 bases from J; bases unmatched to any gene: 7. In DNA form, the CDR3 reads TGTGCCAGTAGCACGGGGGACAGGGGTAAAGCTTTCTTT. It is translated as CASSTGDRGKAFF.

The chain couples TRBV6-5 to TRBJ2-1, with TRBD1 identical over 7 bases. CDR1 and CDR2 from the germline V gene are MNHEY and SVGAGI. V was pared by 3 bases and J by 4 bases, with 3 bases of the junction left unmatched. The CDR3 has 14 amino acids. CDR3: CASSYTGVYNEQFF. CDR3 bases: TGTGCCAGCAGTTATACAGGGGTGTACAATGAGCAGTTCTTC.

The chain has TRBV28 and TRBJ1-5; 10 nucleotides match TRBD1. The CDR3 sequence is 16 residues long. Germline assignment: CDR1 MDHEN and CDR2 SYDVKM. The trim removed 8 bases at V and 5 bases at J, leaving 12 bases unmatched. The CDR3 spells CASGSSGQGGDQPQHF. In DNA, the CDR3 is TGTGCCAGCGGGAGCTCCGGACAGGGGGGGGATCAGCCCCAGCATTTT. The variable domain in full, completed from reference TRBV28 and TRBJ1-5, reads DVKVTQSSRYLVKRTGEKVFLECVQDMDHENMFWYRQDPGLGLRLIYFSYDVKMKEKGDIPEGYSVSREKKERFSLILESASTNQTSMYLCASGSSGQGGDQPQHFGDGTRLSIL.

The rearrangement joins TRBV9 to TRBJ1-4; unclear D gene. Trimming pared 0 bases from V and 4 bases from J, leaving 7 bases between. The CDR3 sequence is 14 residues long. Germline V gives CDR1 SGDLS, CDR2 YYNGEE. This chain's CDR3 is CASSVDSLNEKLFF. In nucleotides, the CDR3 is TGTGCCAGCAGCGTAGATTCCCTTAATGAAAAACTGTTTTTT.